The 17 T cell receptor beta chains reported below all come from one sample, sequenced in a study of STAT5B mutations in CD4+ large granular lymphocyte leukemia. Produced via immunoSEQ multiplex PCR; TCRdb's table is partial and in-frame only. This sample has tens of thousands of clones; roughly 82% occur once, and the top ten carry about 8.6%. Sequencing input: CD4+ T cells from blood buffy coats. Every receptor here comes from a human donor in good health.

The chain joins TRBV15 to TRBJ2-7; 7 bases are a match to TRBD2. The CDR3 runs to 16 residues. Trimming removed 1 base from V and 4 bases from J; junction bases left unmatched: 10. Germline V gene data show CDR1 as LNHNV and CDR2 as YYDKDF (reference sequence). CDR3 bases: TGTGCCACCAGCAGAGCGGGAGGACCTGGGGCTTACGAGCAGTACTTC. It translates to CATSRAGGPGAYEQYF.

The CDR3 nucleotides read TGTGCCCCAGGGACATCGAACACTGAAGCTTTCTTT. This codes for CAPGTSNTEAFF. The chain recombines TRBV2 with TRBJ1-1; D is possibly TRBD1 (6 bases). V lost 11 bases to trimming and J lost 1 base, with 11 bases between them. The germline V gene encodes CDR1 SNHLY and CDR2 FYNNEI. The CDR3 covers 12 residues.

The rearrangement uses TRBV11-2 and TRBJ1-1; D gene ambiguous. V shed 7 bases and J shed 5 bases, with 17 bases lying between them. The CDR3 extends over 14 amino acids. CDR1 and CDR2 (germline): SGHAT, FQNNGV. CDR3 coding DNA: TGTGCCAGCACCGTGTCCCCTAAGGGAACTGAAGCTTTCTTT. Amino acids: CASTVSPKGTEAFF. The entire variable domain, with the rest obtained from reference TRBV11-2 and TRBJ1-1, is as follows: EAGVAQSPRYKIIEKRQSVAFWCNPISGHATLYWYQQILGQGPKLLIQFQNNGVVDDSQLPKDRFSAERLKGVDSTLKIQPAKLEDSAVYLCASTVSPKGTEAFFGQGTRLTVV.

The chain has TRBV10-2 and TRBJ1-1; 10 bases fit TRBD1. J lost 4 bases, V lost 3 bases, and 5 bases had no gene match. The CDR3 length is 15 residues. The germline CDR1 and CDR2 sequences are WSHSY and SAAADI. DNA for the CDR3: TGCGCCAGCAGTGAACGGGACAGGGGCGTCACTGAAGCTTTCTTT. As protein: CASSERDRGVTEAFF.

This rearrangement joins TRBV6-5 to TRBJ2-3; TRBD2 agrees at 10 bases. Germline values: CDR1 MNHEY, CDR2 SVGAGI. The CDR3 runs 15 residues. V gave up 6 bases and J gave up 6 bases; unmatched junction bases: 9. The CDR3 DNA reads as TGTGCCAGCAGGGCCGCTAGCGGGGGCGTGGATACGCAGTATTTT. Amino acids: CASRAASGGVDTQYF.

The V and J genes are TRBV4-3 and TRBJ2-3; 10 bases are shared with TRBD2. The V gene's germline CDR1 is LGHNA and CDR2 YSLEER. Trimming at V came to 0 bases and at J to 1 base, leaving 4 bases not matched to a gene. The CDR3 extends over 17 amino acids. The CDR3 reads CASSQDRLAGGTDTQYF. The CDR3 coding sequence is TGCGCCAGCAGCCAAGATAGGCTAGCGGGGGGCACAGATACGCAGTATTTT.

V gene TRBV27 combines with J gene TRBJ2-5, with 7 bases fitting TRBD2. CDR3 length equals 14 residues. The ends lost 6 bases at V and 7 bases at J; junction bases unmatched: 11. Looked up from germline, CDR1 is MNHEY and CDR2 is SMNVEV (reference sequence). The CDR3: CASRRGGSAGTQYF. CDR3 nucleotide sequence: TGTGCCAGCAGACGGGGCGGGAGCGCAGGGACCCAGTACTTC.

This chain links TRBV10-2 with TRBJ1-5, with a weak D call TRBD1 (5 bases). The CDR3 is made up of 18 amino acids. Trimming removed 5 bases at V and 4 bases at J, with 24 bases between. The V gene's germline CDR1 is WSHSY and CDR2 SAAADI. The CDR3 nucleotides are TGCGCCAGCAGTAATTCTTATGTCCAGGGATTTTTTAATCAGCCCCAGCATTTT. This sequence encodes CASSNSYVQGFFNQPQHF.

J is TRBJ1-2 and V is TRBV6-1; weak D call: TRBD1 (6 bases). CDR1 and CDR2 from the germline V gene are MNHNS and SASEGT. V lost 3 bases and J lost 1, with 6 bases in between. CDR3 length equals 13 residues. CDR3 residues: CASSEDSNYGYTF. DNA of the CDR3: TGTGCCAGCAGTGAGGACAGTAACTATGGCTACACCTTC.

This clone was found a few times. The rearrangement uses TRBV18 and TRBJ1-5, with TRBD1 matching 7 bases. This CDR3 has 15 residues. The trim removed 2 bases at V and 4 bases at J, leaving 5 bases unmatched. Germline V CDR1 and CDR2: KGHSH, LQKENI. CDR3 protein: CASSPETGRNQPQHF. DNA of the CDR3: TGTGCCAGCTCACCAGAGACAGGGAGAAATCAGCCCCAGCATTTT.

The DNA of the CDR3 is TGTGCCAGCAGCTCCGACGGGGGTGGAACCTACAATGAGCAGTTCTTC. Encoded protein: CASSSDGGGTYNEQFF. The chain joins TRBV5-5 to TRBJ2-1, with a tentative D call TRBD2 (6 bases). The CDR3 length is 16 residues. With 3 bases removed from V and 2 bases from J, the gap between germline ends came to 15 bases. Germline V gene lookup returns CDR1 SGHKS and CDR2 YYEKEE (reference sequence).

The chain is built from TRBV28 and TRBJ1-1; 8 bases are a match to TRBD1. CDR1 MDHEN and CDR2 SYDVKM come from the germline V gene. The V segment lost 5 bases and the J segment 2 bases; nucleotides outside the gene matches: 4. The length of the CDR3 is 14 residues. The CDR3 sequence: CASSTGGLNTEAFF. The CDR3 bases are TGTGCCAGCAGTACAGGGGGTTTAAACACTGAAGCTTTCTTT.

V and J are TRBV15 and TRBJ2-6, with D unclear. The CDR3 loop spans 16 amino acids. Germline assignment: CDR1 LNHNV and CDR2 YYDKDF (reference sequence). Trimming removed 0 bases from V and 4 bases from J, with 10 bases in between. In nucleotides, the CDR3 is TGTGCCACCAGCAGAGATTGGACCCTGGGGGCCAACGTCCTGACTTTC. Residues: CATSRDWTLGANVLTF.

The rearrangement links TRBV27 to TRBJ2-7, with 11 positions matching TRBD1. With V trimmed by 6 bases and J by 2 bases, 3 bases remained unmatched. The V gene's germline CDR1 is MNHEY and CDR2 SMNVEV (reference sequence). This CDR3 spans 14 amino acids. The CDR3 loop is CASSRTGGTYEQYF. CDR3 DNA: TGTGCCAGCAGCCGGACAGGGGGCACCTACGAGCAGTACTTC.

The chain is built from TRBV5-1 and TRBJ2-1; 13 bases align to TRBD2. Germline CDR1 is SGHRS and CDR2 is YFSETQ. With V trimmed by 0 bases and J by 3 bases, 3 bases remained unmatched. The CDR3 is made up of 17 amino acids. The CDR3 here is CASSLELAGGLYNEQFF. The CDR3 region has the DNA TGCGCCAGCAGCTTGGAACTAGCGGGAGGGCTCTACAATGAGCAGTTCTTC.

This clone was picked up a small number of times. CDR3 nucleotide sequence: TGCGCCAGCAGCCAACTTCCTGCCTATGGCTACACCTTC. Protein sequence: CASSQLPAYGYTF. The gene calls are TRBV4-3 and TRBJ1-2, with unresolved D. The V gene lost 2 bases and the J gene lost 4 bases, with 8 bases spanning the gap. CDR1 and CDR2 (germline): LGHNA, YSLEER. This CDR3 spans 13 amino acids.

The V call is TRBV19, the J call TRBJ2-1; D possibly corresponds to TRBD2 (7 bases). Germline CDR1 is LNHDA and CDR2 is SQIVND (reference sequence). The CDR3 is 16 amino acids. The V end lost 7 bases, the J end lost 2 bases, and 18 bases lay between the germline ends. CDR3 sequence reads: CASKPRGPDAYNEQFF. CDR3 in DNA: TGTGCCAGTAAACCGCGGGGGCCCGATGCCTACAATGAGCAGTTCTTC.